This T cell receptor (beta chain) was found in a study of blood T cell repertoires in COVID-19 (TCRdb year 2020). With regard to the full study: Recovered participants in ImmuneRACE Cohort 3 were defined as having two consecutive negative NP/OP PCR tests, clearance from a healthcare professional, or resolution of symptoms. The dataset comprised deeply sampled blood TCRbeta repertoires from subjects exposed to, actively infected with, or recovered from COVID-19. Where HLA class I and class II types were available, the types were taken from metadata supplied by the sample provider, not from assay-based typing. Sample metadata almost always included a de-identified subject ID, COVID-19 status, age in years and sex. The repertoires were made available in a free public database intended to serve as a resource for research on the immune response to SARS-CoV-2. The samples were drawn from the first 160 participants of the ongoing ImmuneRACE study and from 1,254 subjects provided by 6 global collaborators. Collaborator samples came from the United States, Italy and Spain and covered acute and convalescent phases of COVID-19. The material from the prospective study consisted of cDNA or gDNA derived from T cells, B-cell-depleted T cells, or PBMCs.

For this chain, trimming is 7 bases at the V end and 0 bases at the J end, and the number of junction bases without a gene match is 9. The germline V gene (reference sequence) yields LNHDA for CDR1 and SQIVND for CDR2. The CDR3 goes from the cysteine to the phenylalanine over 17 residues. Only the CDR3 part of the read is kept: 51 bases, read in frame from the first base. Results the study describes overall, beyond this receptor: Clinical and demographic metadata were provided uncurated, with the amount varying by source and participant.

The immunoSEQ Assay, a bias-controlled multiplex PCR, was used to amplify TCRbeta CDR3 regions from genomic DNA. The authors' analysis ran thus. The number of nucleated cells in each sample was estimated by amplification of reference gene primers within the assay. To quantify the absolute abundance of each unique TCRbeta CDR3 rearrangement, sequence reads were collapsed and filtered. Productive Simpson clonality was computed per sample as the square root of Simpson's diversity index over productive rearrangements. TCRdb stores this immuneACCESS table with in-frame sequences only. Part of the clones is absent; in the studies checked, under half of the shortfall reflects unresolved V genes, and no reason is known for the rest. The DNA gave D and trimming, while V, J and clone size come from that table. For this sample the table gives under 400,000 clones, of which over 75% were detected only once. Around 1.9% of the sample goes to the ten largest clones.

In the prospective study, participants were about 18 to 95 years old, resided in about 25 geographic areas of the United States, and were enrolled through a virtual design. In the prospective study, participants were assigned to cohorts based on the clinical history participants reported in a screening survey and a study questionnaire. Mobile phlebotomists in the prospective study collected whole blood, serum and a nasopharyngeal or oropharyngeal swab from every participant. Additional blood draws and questionnaires over an approximately 2-month period could optionally be provided by prospective study participants. Before DNA extraction, blood samples from the prospective study were shipped at room temperature or frozen. As concerns this clone: Its antigen remains unidentified. Qualities for individual bases were not recorded, and no much larger clone is one base off.

The sequence joins TRBV19 to TRBJ1-5; the junction holds 10 bases that match TRBD1. The sequencing sample was made of PBMCs or T cells enriched from blood (not recorded which). This receptor was obtained from a middle-aged man in a cohort exposed to, infected with or recovered from COVID-19 (not recorded which). The nucleotide sequence is TGTGCCAGTATCGGGGGACAGGGGACGGGTAGCAATCAGCCCCAGCATTTT. Translated, it gives CASIGGQGTGSNQPQHF.